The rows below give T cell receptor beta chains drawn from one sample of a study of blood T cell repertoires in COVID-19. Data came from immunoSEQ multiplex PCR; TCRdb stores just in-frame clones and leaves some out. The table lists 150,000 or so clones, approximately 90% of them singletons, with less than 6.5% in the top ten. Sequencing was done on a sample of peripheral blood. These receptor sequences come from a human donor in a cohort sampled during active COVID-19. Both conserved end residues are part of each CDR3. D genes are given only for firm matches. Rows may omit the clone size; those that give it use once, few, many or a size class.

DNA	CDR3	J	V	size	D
TGTGCCCGCAGGCGGGGGGCCGTTACCTACGAGCAGTACTTC	CARRRGAVTYEQYF	TRBJ2-7	TRBV3-1/TRBV3-2	NA	TRBD2
TGTGCCAGCAGCTTAGACAGGGGGCTGAAAGAGACCCAGTACTTC	CASSLDRGLKETQYF	TRBJ2-5	TRBV11-1	NA	TRBD1
TGTGCCACCGACCAACAGGGATCGAACAATCAGCCCCAGCATTTT	CATDQQGSNNQPQHF	TRBJ1-5	TRBV10-3	NA	NA
TGCGCCAGCAGCCAAGGGCTAGCGGCATCCTACGAGCAGTACTTC	CASSQGLAASYEQYF	TRBJ2-7	TRBV4-3	NA	TRBD2
TGTGCCACCAGTGATTCCGGGACTGGGGTCAGGGAGCTGTTTTTT	CATSDSGTGVRELFF	TRBJ2-2	TRBV24-1	NA	NA
TGTGCCATCAGTGGACGGACAGGGAATACTGAAGCTTTCTTT	CAISGRTGNTEAFF	TRBJ1-1	TRBV10-3	NA	TRBD1
TGCGCCAGCAGCTTGTCTAGAGACGACGGCACAGATACGCAGTATTTT	CASSLSRDDGTDTQYF	TRBJ2-3	TRBV5-1	NA	NA
TGTGCCAGCTCATCAACAGGGGGAAGCACTGAAGCTTTCTTT	CASSSTGGSTEAFF	TRBJ1-1	TRBV18	NA	TRBD1
TGTGCCATCAGTGATATGGGGGACAGGCCGGCCTACGAGCAGTACTTC	CAISDMGDRPAYEQYF	TRBJ2-7	TRBV10-3	NA	TRBD1
TGTGCCAGTAGTTTGGGGGGGAGTTCCTACAATGAGCAGTTCTTC	CASSLGGSSYNEQFF	TRBJ2-1	TRBV19	NA	TRBD2
TGTGCCAGCAGCCAAGGAGCGGGACCCTACAATGAGCAGTTCTTC	CASSQGAGPYNEQFF	TRBJ2-1	TRBV3-1/TRBV3-2	NA	TRBD2
TGCAGCGTGCAGGACAGCTACAATCAGCCCCAGCATTTT	CSVQDSYNQPQHF	TRBJ1-5	TRBV29-1	few	NA
TGTGCCAGCAGTTACTCGGTGGGCGCCTACGAGCAGTACTTC	CASSYSVGAYEQYF	TRBJ2-7	TRBV6-5	NA	NA
TGTGCCAGCAGTGATACTAGACAGGGGGTTGGTCAGCCCCAGCATTTT	CASSDTRQGVGQPQHF	TRBJ1-5	TRBV6-1	NA	TRBD1
TGTGCCACCAGCACTAGCACAGATACGCAGTATTTT	CATSTSTDTQYF	TRBJ2-3	TRBV15	once	NA
TGTGCCAGCAGTTTCCAGGACAGCTTGAACACTGAAGCTTTCTTT	CASSFQDSLNTEAFF	TRBJ1-1	TRBV27	NA	NA
TGTGCCAGTAACCCGGGCCGGGGGATTCACTCTGGGGCCAACGTCCTGACTTTC	CASNPGRGIHSGANVLTF	TRBJ2-6	TRBV19	NA	NA
TGTGCCAGCAGCTTGGATCCGGGACAGATGAACACTGAAGCTTTCTTT	CASSLDPGQMNTEAFF	TRBJ1-1	TRBV5-4	few	TRBD1
TGTGCCAGCAGCGAGCGGGACGGTCGACTGTTTTTT	CASSERDGRLFF	TRBJ1-4	TRBV3-1/TRBV3-2	NA	NA
TGTGCCAGCAGCCAAGGGGGGGGCCCGCAGTACTTC	CASSQGGGPQYF	TRBJ2-7	TRBV3-1/TRBV3-2	NA	NA
TGTGCCAGCAGTCTACCGAGACAAGGGGGCACTGAAGCTTTCTTT	CASSLPRQGGTEAFF	TRBJ1-1	TRBV28	NA	NA
TGTGCCAGCAGCCCTAGGACAGGGATGGGAGAGCAGTACTTC	CASSPRTGMGEQYF	TRBJ2-7	TRBV5-4	NA	TRBD1
TGTGCCAGCAGTGCAGGGGAGTTTACCTACAATGAGCAGTTCTTC	CASSAGEFTYNEQFF	TRBJ2-1	TRBV2	NA	NA
TGTGCCAGCACTCGGACTCCGAGCTCCTACGAGCAGTACTTC	CASTRTPSSYEQYF	TRBJ2-7	TRBV2	NA	NA
TGTGCCAGTAGCCAGGGGTATCAGCCCCAGCATTTT	CASSQGYQPQHF	TRBJ1-5	TRBV19	NA	NA
TGTGCCAGCAGCTTGGCTCCCGGAGATTTCGCCTACAATGAGCAGTTCTTC	CASSLAPGDFAYNEQFF	TRBJ2-1	TRBV5-4	NA	NA
TGTGCCAGCTCACCAACGAGAGGGACAGCAGGCAATGAGCAGTTCTTC	CASSPTRGTAGNEQFF	TRBJ2-1	TRBV18	few	TRBD1
TGCGTTACGGGTTCACTGAGGGGGGGCCCCTCTAACTATGGCTACACCTTC	CVTGSLRGGPSNYGYTF	TRBJ1-2	TRBV29-1	NA	NA
TGTGCCAGCAGCTCGGGACTAGCGGGGGGGAAGGTCTCCTACGAGCAGTACTTC	CASSSGLAGGKVSYEQYF	TRBJ2-7	TRBV7-2	NA	TRBD2
TGTGCCAGCAGCGAAAATAGCGGGAGGAAAGCCTACGAGCAGTACTTC	CASSENSGRKAYEQYF	TRBJ2-7	TRBV13	NA	TRBD2
TGTGCCATCAGTCTCGCGGGGGGGCAGACGGTTACAGATACGCAGTATTTT	CAISLAGGQTVTDTQYF	TRBJ2-3	TRBV10-3	NA	TRBD2
TGTGCCAGCAGAGGGGACACTGAAGCTTTCTTT	CASRGDTEAFF	TRBJ1-1	TRBV28	NA	NA
TGTGCCAGCAGCGGGACCAGGGGGGCGAATGGCTACACCTTC	CASSGTRGANGYTF	TRBJ1-2	TRBV9	NA	TRBD1
TGTGCCAGCAGTTTTGCGGGTCCTCAAGAGACCCAGTACTTC	CASSFAGPQETQYF	TRBJ2-5	TRBV6-6	NA	NA
TGTGCCAGCAGTTACCTGATGGGGACAGGGGGTGACTATCAGCCCCAGCATTTT	CASSYLMGTGGDYQPQHF	TRBJ1-5	TRBV6-2/TRBV6-3	NA	TRBD1
TGTGCCAGCTCACTTGGGACAGGGAACTATGACTACACCTTC	CASSLGTGNYDYTF	TRBJ1-2	TRBV18	NA	TRBD1
TGTGCCAGAAGAAGGCCCAATAGGGGGGGGGAGCAGTACTTC	CARRRPNRGGEQYF	TRBJ2-7	TRBV21-1	NA	NA
TGTGCCAGCAGCCAAGCCGGGACAAAGAATGGCTACACCTTC	CASSQAGTKNGYTF	TRBJ1-2	TRBV3-1/TRBV3-2	NA	NA
TGTGCCAGCAGCCAACCCCCGGGACAGGGAACAACAGATACGCAGTATTTT	CASSQPPGQGTTDTQYF	TRBJ2-3	TRBV7-2	NA	TRBD1
TGCGCCAGCAGCTTGGATATAAACAGCGAGCAGTACTTC	CASSLDINSEQYF	TRBJ2-7	TRBV5-1	few	NA
TGTGCCAGCAGAGCCCGGGACAGAAATTACGAGCAGTACTTC	CASRARDRNYEQYF	TRBJ2-7	TRBV6-6	once	TRBD1
TGTGCCAGCAGCCCCCGACTAGCGGGGGTTTACGAGCAGTACTTC	CASSPRLAGVYEQYF	TRBJ2-7	TRBV9	NA	TRBD2
TGTGCCAGCAGCTCATCCCCTCGAGTTTACTACGAGCAGTACTTC	CASSSSPRVYYEQYF	TRBJ2-7	TRBV11-2	NA	NA
TGCGCCAGCGGCCCGACGTCGGGGATCGCTACGCAGTATTTT	CASGPTSGIATQYF	TRBJ2-3	TRBV5-1	NA	NA
TGTGCCAGCAGCTTGGTTAAGGACAGGGCGACTGAAAAACTGTTTTTT	CASSLVKDRATEKLFF	TRBJ1-4	TRBV5-6	NA	TRBD1
TGTGCCAGTAGTATCGGGACAGGGGACTATGGCTACACCTTC	CASSIGTGDYGYTF	TRBJ1-2	TRBV19	NA	TRBD1
TGTGCCATCAGTTTACAGGGAGTCTCTGGAAACACCATATATTTT	CAISLQGVSGNTIYF	TRBJ1-3	TRBV10-3	NA	NA
TGTGCCAGCAGGCCAACGGCGACATACGAGCAGTACTTC	CASRPTATYEQYF	TRBJ2-7	TRBV12-3/TRBV12-4	NA	NA
TGTGCCAGCAGCTTAAGTGTACGGGGGACAGGGAGCGTGAATGAGCAGTTCTTC	CASSLSVRGTGSVNEQFF	TRBJ2-1	TRBV11-2	NA	TRBD1
TGTGCCAGCAGTTACGGCGGTTCCTACGAGCAGTACTTC	CASSYGGSYEQYF	TRBJ2-7	TRBV6-2/TRBV6-3	NA	NA
TGTGCCAGTAGTATAATTACTAGCGGGAGAGTTCGGGAGCAGTTCTTC	CASSIITSGRVREQFF	TRBJ2-1	TRBV19	NA	TRBD2
TGTGCCAGCAGGAAGACTAATTTGGTCGGGGAGCTGTTTTTT	CASRKTNLVGELFF	TRBJ2-2	TRBV6-5	NA	NA
TGTGCCAGCCGAGCGACGGGGAACTACGAGCAGTACTTC	CASRATGNYEQYF	TRBJ2-7	TRBV28	NA	NA
TGCGCCAGCAGCACCAGACAGGGGGCCGTCACTGAAGCTTTCTTT	CASSTRQGAVTEAFF	TRBJ1-1	TRBV5-1	NA	TRBD1
TGTGCCAGTAGATCGCAGCGGAGCACAGATACGCAGTATTTT	CASRSQRSTDTQYF	TRBJ2-3	TRBV19	NA	NA
TGTGCCAGCAGTGACAGGTCCTCTGGAAACACCATATATTTT	CASSDRSSGNTIYF	TRBJ1-3	TRBV9	NA	NA